The rows below give T cell receptor beta chains drawn from one sample of a study of Ad26.COV2.S vaccination and SARS-CoV-2 variants. The protocol was immunoSEQ multiplex PCR, while the TCRdb copy is restricted to in-frame clones and leaves out a portion. The data show over 400,000 clones, approximately 92% seen once. The starting material was peripheral blood, obtained in a trial of Ad26.COV2.S vaccine versus placebo. The source of these receptors is a person aged 18-65 years who received the Ad26.COV2.S COVID-19 vaccine or a placebo. Each CDR3 is given with its conserved first and last residue. The D gene is left open where the match is weak. Some rows mark clone size as missing; the rest say once, few, many or name a class of expanded clone.

clone_size d_call j_call v_call cdr3_aa cdr3_nt
. . TRBJ1-6 TRBV7-8 CASSQDSSPLHF TGTGCCAGCAGCCAGGACAGTTCACCCCTCCACTTT
. TRBD2 TRBJ2-1 TRBV5-1 CASNMGGSYNEQFF TGCGCCAGCAATATGGGGGGGTCCTACAATGAGCAGTTCTTC
few . TRBJ2-5 TRBV5-1 CASSNGHLGETQYF TGCGCCAGCAGTAACGGACACTTGGGGGAGACCCAGTACTTC
. TRBD1 TRBJ1-4 TRBV6-5 CASSYLGTAEKLFF TGTGCCAGCAGTTACCTCGGGACAGCCGAAAAACTGTTTTTT
. TRBD1 TRBJ2-7 TRBV29-1 CSVWTGMEQYF TGCAGCGTTTGGACAGGGATGGAGCAGTACTTC
. . TRBJ1-3 TRBV5-6 CASSLVGNTIYF TGTGCCAGCAGCCTAGTCGGAAACACCATATATTTT
. . TRBJ1-3 TRBV30 CAWTFGDTIYF TGTGCCTGGACCTTTGGGGACACCATATATTTT
. TRBD2 TRBJ2-7 TRBV10-3 CAIGRGEYYEQYF TGTGCCATTGGACGGGGGGAATATTACGAGCAGTACTTC
. TRBD2 TRBJ2-7 TRBV6-5 CASSRTGGAFYEQYF TGTGCCAGCAGTCGCACCGGGGGGGCCTTCTACGAGCAGTACTTC
. TRBD1 TRBJ2-7 TRBV18 CASSSQGASYEQYF TGTGCCAGCTCATCCCAGGGGGCCTCCTACGAGCAGTACTTC